The source of this T cell receptor beta chain is a study of regulatory dendritic cells for organ transplantation. Assay used: immunoSEQ multiplex PCR; TCRdb lists only in-frame clones, some missing. The data show 30,000 to 40,000 clones, 80% to 95% seen once. Notes on this clone: At the DNA level, this CDR3 is encoded by other sequences in the same sample as well.

The sample consisted of naive CD8+ T cells from blood. The subset was: CD45RA+ naive T cells. The receptor's source is a human donor in good health.

CDR3 region: CASSVEGYEQYF. The CDR3 bases are TGTGCCAGCAGCGTAGAGGGTTACGAGCAGTACTTC. The chain couples TRBV9 to TRBJ2-7; D remains ambiguous. Germline V gives CDR1 SGDLS, CDR2 YYNGEE. Trimming pared 0 bases from V and 4 bases from J, leaving 5 bases between. This CDR3 has 12 amino acids.